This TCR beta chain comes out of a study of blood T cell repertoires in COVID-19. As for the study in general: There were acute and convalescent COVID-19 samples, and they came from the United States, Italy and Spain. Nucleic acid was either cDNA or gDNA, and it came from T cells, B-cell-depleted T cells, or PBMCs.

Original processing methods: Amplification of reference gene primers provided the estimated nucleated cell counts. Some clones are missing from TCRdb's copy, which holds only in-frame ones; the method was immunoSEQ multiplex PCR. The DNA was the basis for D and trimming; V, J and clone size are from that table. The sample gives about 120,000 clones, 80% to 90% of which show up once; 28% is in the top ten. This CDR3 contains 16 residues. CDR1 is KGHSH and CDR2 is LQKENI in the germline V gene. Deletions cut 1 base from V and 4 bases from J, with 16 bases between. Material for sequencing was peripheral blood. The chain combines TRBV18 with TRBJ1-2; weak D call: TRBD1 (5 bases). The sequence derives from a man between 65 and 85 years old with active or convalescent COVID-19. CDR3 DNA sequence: TGTGCCAGCTCACCACTATCGGGGGACCCCCGCTATGGCTACACCTTC. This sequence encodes CASSPLSGDPRYGYTF.